This entry describes one T cell receptor (beta chain). The CDR3 spans 17 residues. Looked up from germline, CDR1 is SGHVS and CDR2 is FNYEAQ. V lost 0 bases and J 7 bases, leaving 18 bases between the germline ends. Source study methods: Using reference gene primer amplification, nucleated cell counts were estimated. Clones were sequenced by immunoSEQ multiplex PCR, and TCRdb holds only the in-frame ones, with some missing. V and J calls and clone size are as listed in that table; D and trimming were resolved from the DNA. Seen here are around 340,000 clones, roughly 86% observed once, and the top ten hold approximately 1%. This record comes from a study of blood T cell repertoires in COVID-19. Study context: From T cells, B-cell-depleted T cells, or PBMCs came the material, which was cDNA or gDNA.

The sequenced sample was PBMCs or T cells enriched from blood (not recorded which). The chain has TRBV7-6 and TRBJ1-4; D remains ambiguous. This TCR came from a woman in her 30s who had been exposed to COVID-19. CDR3 nucleotide sequence: TGTGCCAGCAGCTTAGCGTCGGGTGTCGGGGAGAGTGAAAAACTGTTTTTT. It translates to CASSLASGVGESEKLFF.